A single sample is the source of the 25 T cell receptor beta chains below, sequenced in a study of T cells in women clearing cervical HPV infection. Here immunoSEQ multiplex PCR was the method, and the copy in TCRdb shows in-frame clones only, minus some. The sample has under 20,000 clones. The sequencing sample was made of blood buffy coat. These receptors were collected from a woman aged 18 to 75 with a cervical HPV16 infection that either progressed to CIN3+ or cleared (not recorded which).

As to this clone: The CDR3 goes on 3 residues after the read ends, and that part is filled in from the germline J gene. This chain links TRBV7-9 with TRBJ2-2; D is perhaps TRBD1 (5 bases). Germline CDR1 SEHNR, CDR2 FQNEAQ (reference sequence). The CDR3 spans 15 residues. The CDR3 loop reads CASSYRQPTNEKLFF. The covered CDR3 bases are TGTGCCAGCAGCTACCGACAGCCAACTAATGAAAAG.

In regard to this clone: The read terminates 3 residues before the CDR3 end, so the remaining end is supplied by the germline J gene. This chain connects TRBV7-9 to TRBJ1-2, with 10 nucleotides matching TRBD1. CDR1 and CDR2 from the germline V gene are SEHNR and FQNEAQ (reference sequence). This CDR3 spans 15 amino acids. The CDR3: CASSFDDRGLRGYTF. The sequenced part of the CDR3 DNA is TGTGCCAGCAGCTTCGATGACAGGGGGCTGAGGGGC.

As regards this clone: The read gets to within 3 residues of the CDR3 end, and the germline J gene fills in the rest. V gene TRBV2 combines with J gene TRBJ2-5; 9 positions match TRBD2. This CDR3 region has 15 residues. The junction had 5 bases not matched to a gene; V was cut back by 6 bases and J by 0 bases. In germline, CDR1 is SNHLY, CDR2 FYNNEI. Partial CDR3 DNA: TGTGCCAGCAGGCGGAGCGGGGGGCACCAAGAGACC. This translates into CASRRSGGHQET. The CDR3 in its entirety is CASRRSGGHQETQYF.

On this clone itself: The read terminates 3 residues before the CDR3 end, so the remaining end is supplied by the germline J gene. This sequence joins TRBV19 and TRBJ2-3; no clear D. Germline CDR1 is LNHDA and CDR2 is SQIVND (reference sequence). The CDR3 contains 15 residues. The covered CDR3 bases are TGTGCCAGTAGTATAGGGGCCGGCTTCAATCAGCCG. Amino acid sequence: CASSIGAGFNQP. In full, the CDR3 reads CASSIGAGFNQPQYF.

On this clone itself: The read finishes 3 residues shy of the CDR3 end, and the germline J gene is used to complete it. The chain joins TRBV7-9 to TRBJ1-1; TRBD1 is a possible D gene (6 bases). In germline, CDR1 is SEHNR, CDR2 FQNEAQ (reference sequence). V lost 6 bases and J lost 5, with 13 bases in between. The CDR3 extends over 13 amino acids. CDR3 DNA (partial): TGTGCCAGCAGTAGTCAGGGGAAGACTGAA. It yields the protein CASSSQGKTE. The entire CDR3 reads CASSSQGKTEAFF.

Turning to this clone: The CDR3 end is not reached by the read, which stops 3 residues before it; the germline J gene fills it in. V and J are TRBV12-3 or TRBV12-4 and TRBJ2-2; D is undetermined. The CDR3 runs 14 residues. Trimming stripped 3 bases from V and 7 bases from J, with 12 bases between. The covered CDR3 bases are TGTGCCAGCAGTTTCTCTAGGTACGGCGGGGAG. It specifies CASSFSRYGGE. The entire CDR3 sequence reads CASSFSRYGGELFF.

Of note for this clone: An end of the junction differs from the germline gene, which may be a read error. The read falls 3 residues short of the CDR3 end, and the missing part is taken from the germline J gene. Other DNA sequences in this specimen translate into the identical CDR3. This chain links TRBV2 with TRBJ1-3; 7 positions agree with TRBD1. CDR3 length equals 15 residues. CDR1 SNHLY and CDR2 FYNNEI come from the germline V gene. The DNA read from the CDR3 is TGTGCCACCGGACAGGCGAGTACCTCTGGAAACACT. It specifies CATGQASTSGNT. The whole CDR3 reads CATGQASTSGNTIYF. Complete variable domain (other parts from reference TRBV2 and TRBJ1-3): EPEVTQTPSHQVTQMGQEVILRCVPISNHLYFYWYRQILGQKVEFLVSFYNNEISEKSEIFDDQFSVERPDGSNFTLKIRSTKLEDSAMYFCATGQASTSGNTIYFGEGSWLTVV.

Details on this clone: The CDR3 end falls 3 residues outside the read, so it is completed with the germline J gene. This chain joins TRBV7-3 and TRBJ2-2, with TRBD1 as a possible D gene (6 bases). The CDR3 is 16 amino acids. The V gene's germline CDR1 is SGHTA and CDR2 FQGTGA. V was cut by 1 base and J by 3 bases, with 12 bases left in between. The CDR3 sequence: CASSLRVKGDTGELFF. The covered CDR3 bases are TGTGCCAGCAGCTTAAGGGTTAAGGGGGACACCGGGGAG.

A note on this clone: The sequenced fragment ends 3 residues before the CDR3 boundary, so the rest is inferred from the germline J gene. This chain joins TRBV30 and TRBJ2-2; a possible D gene is TRBD2 (5 bases). The CDR3 totals 13 residues. Germline V gene lookup returns CDR1 GTSNPN and CDR2 SVGIG (reference sequence). The CDR3 protein is CAWSVLGSEKLFF. The covered CDR3 bases are TGTGCCTGGAGTGTACTAGGGAGTGAAAAG.

As concerns this clone: The read comes to an end 3 residues before the CDR3 does, leaving the germline J gene to fill in the end. V is TRBV7-8 and J is TRBJ1-1, with D hard to call. Trimming removed 1 base at V and 5 bases at J, with 11 bases between. The CDR3 covers 14 residues. Per the germline V gene, CDR1 is SGHVS and CDR2 is FQNEAQ. The DNA read from the CDR3 is TGTGCCAGCAGCTTAGTTCCGGGTCCGACTGAA. Encoded protein: CASSLVPGPTE. The CDR3, in full, reads CASSLVPGPTEAFF. The complete variable domain, with remaining parts taken from reference TRBV7-8 and TRBJ1-1, reads GAGVSQSPRYKVAKRGQDVALRCDPISGHVSLFWYQQALGQGPEFLTYFQNEAQLDKSGLPSDRFFAERPEGSVSTLKIQRTQQEDSAVYLCASSLVPGPTEAFFGQGTRLTVV.

As for this clone: The read ends 3 residues shy of where the CDR3 ends; the end is completed using the germline J gene. The chain joins TRBV5-5 to TRBJ2-2; D is possibly TRBD1 (6 bases). The CDR3 has 13 amino acids. Per germline, CDR1 SGHKS and CDR2 YYEKEE (reference sequence). CDR3: CASSQGHTEKLFF. The part of the CDR3 DNA that was read is TGTGCCAGCAGCCAGGGACATACTGAAAAG.

With regard to this clone: Sequencing ends 3 residues short of the CDR3 end; the germline J gene provides the rest. The V call is TRBV20-1, the J call TRBJ1-4; 9 nucleotides agree with TRBD1. There are 15 residues in the CDR3. CDR1 and CDR2 (germline): DFQATT, SNEGSKA (reference sequence). The CDR3 bases that were read are TGCAGTGCTAGGGGAGACAGGGGGGATAATTCACCA. This gives the protein CSARGDRGDNSP. The entire CDR3 protein reads CSARGDRGDNSPLFF.

As concerns this clone: The read ends 3 residues shy of where the CDR3 ends; the end is completed using the germline J gene. The gene calls are TRBV18 and TRBJ1-4; D is perhaps TRBD1 (5 bases). The CDR3 contains 15 residues. Trimming took 6 bases from V and 4 from J, leaving 15 bases between them. Germline CDR1 is KGHSH and CDR2 is LQKENI. The CDR3 bases that were read are TGTGCCAGCTCCAAGGGAGGGACTGTTAATGAAAAA. It encodes CASSKGGTVNEK. The CDR3 reads in full as CASSKGGTVNEKLFF. The complete variable domain, with remaining parts taken from reference TRBV18 and TRBJ1-4, reads NAGVMQNPRHLVRRRGQEARLRCSPMKGHSHVYWYRQLPEEGLKFMVYLQKENIIDESGMPKERFSAEFPKEGPSILRIQQVVRGDSAAYFCASSKGGTVNEKLFFGSGTQLSVL.

Points on this clone: The read terminates 3 residues before the CDR3 end, so the remaining end is supplied by the germline J gene. The chain recombines TRBV11-2 with TRBJ2-1; D uncertain. Germline assignment: CDR1 SGHAT and CDR2 FQNNGV. The CDR3 has 15 amino acids. V was trimmed by 2 bases and J by 4 bases, leaving 12 bases between them. The CDR3 DNA, read in part, is TGTGCCAGCAGCTTAACGCGGCCTGGGTACAATGAG. Translation: CASSLTRPGYNE. The whole CDR3 protein reads CASSLTRPGYNEQFF. Full variable domain (remainder filled in from reference TRBV11-2 and TRBJ2-1): EAGVAQSPRYKIIEKRQSVAFWCNPISGHATLYWYQQILGQGPKLLIQFQNNGVVDDSQLPKDRFSAERLKGVDSTLKIQPAKLEDSAVYLCASSLTRPGYNEQFFGPGTRLTVL.

The CDR3: CASSDTLGSGELFF. The CDR3 bases that were read are TGTGCCAGCAGTGACACCCTCGGGTCCGGGGAG. This rearrangement joins TRBV6-1 to TRBJ2-2; the D is unclear. The sequence runs out 3 residues before the end of the CDR3; the remainder is reconstructed from the germline J gene. CDR3 length: 14 amino acids. Germline V CDR1 and CDR2: MNHNS, SASEGT. Trimming left V 3 bases short and J 6 bases short, with 11 bases between.

Concerning this clone itself: The read comes to an end 3 residues before the CDR3 does, leaving the germline J gene to fill in the end. The gene calls are TRBV7-3 and TRBJ1-2; TRBD1 matches 10 bases. V gave up 4 bases and J gave up 5 bases; unmatched junction bases: 7. This CDR3 spans 15 amino acids. Germline V lookup: CDR1 SGHTA, CDR2 FQGTGA. The DNA read from the CDR3 is TGTGCCAGCAGCTCCGGGGACAGGGGAGTGTATGGC. It specifies CASSSGDRGVYG. The CDR3 in its entirety is CASSSGDRGVYGYTF.

On this clone: With the read ending 3 residues before the CDR3 end, the germline J gene is used to fill in that end. This rearrangement joins TRBV18 to TRBJ1-6; 10 bases are shared with TRBD1. CDR3 length: 15 residues. V trimming: 4 bases; J trimming: 9 bases; junction bases outside the gene matches: 6. Germline V gene data show CDR1 as KGHSH and CDR2 as LQKENI. CDR3 DNA, as far as it was read: TGTGCCAGCTCACGAGACAGGGGGCAAAGTTCACCC. Its protein product is CASSRDRGQSSP. The complete CDR3 reads CASSRDRGQSSPLHF.

The CDR3 protein is CSAENRDRVGETQYF. CDR3 bases read: TGCAGTGCGGAGAACCGGGACAGGGTGGGAGAGACC. The chain combines TRBV20-1 with TRBJ2-5, with TRBD1 matching 9 bases. The read comes to an end 3 residues before the CDR3 does, leaving the germline J gene to fill in the end. Germline CDR1 DFQATT, CDR2 SNEGSKA (reference sequence). The V gene end was trimmed by 6 bases and the J gene end by 4 bases; junction bases not matched to a gene: 12. The CDR3 extends over 15 amino acids.

Note on this clone: The sequence runs out 3 residues before the end of the CDR3; the remainder is reconstructed from the germline J gene. This rearrangement joins TRBV20-1 to TRBJ2-3; no reliable D call. The CDR3 covers 14 residues. In germline, CDR1 is DFQATT, CDR2 SNEGSKA (reference sequence). CDR3: CSASNYLVQETQYF. Incomplete CDR3 DNA: TGCAGTGCTAGCAACTACCTCGTTCAAGAGACG.

As for this clone: Read sequence stops 3 residues before the CDR3 end, and the germline J gene provides the missing end. This chain links TRBV30 with TRBJ1-2, with TRBD1 as a possible D gene (5 bases). Germline lookup yields CDR1 GTSNPN and CDR2 SVGIG (reference sequence). V lost 5 bases and J 5 bases, leaving 9 bases between the germline ends. The CDR3 is made up of 11 amino acids. CDR3 DNA, as far as it was read: TGTGCCTGGGGGACTGATTATGGC. This sequence encodes CAWGTDYG. The entire CDR3 is CAWGTDYGYTF.

In regard to this clone: Read data end 3 residues before the CDR3 end; the end is taken from the germline J gene. The chain couples TRBV4-1 to TRBJ2-7; a possible D gene is TRBD1 (5 bases). The CDR3 is 15 residues long. V dropped 0 bases and J dropped 3 bases, with 12 bases sitting between them. Germline V gene sequence: CDR1 MGHRA, CDR2 YSYEKL. Here the CDR3 reads CASSQEETANYEQYF. The sequenced CDR3 bases are TGCGCCAGCAGCCAAGAGGAGACAGCGAACTACGAG.

Turning to this clone: The read falls 3 residues short of the CDR3 end, and the missing part is taken from the germline J gene. The genes are TRBV19 and TRBJ1-2, with a tentative D call TRBD1 (6 bases). In germline, CDR1 is LNHDA, CDR2 SQIVND (reference sequence). The CDR3 sequence is 16 residues long. Here the CDR3 reads CASSQSGGALVDTYTF. The DNA read from the CDR3 is TGTGCCAGTAGTCAAAGCGGGGGGGCATTAGTGGATACC.

The CDR3 bases that were read are TGTGCCAGCTCACCCCCTGGCGGGGGCCCCTACACCGGGGAG. It is translated as CASSPPGGGPYTGE. The entire CDR3 sequence reads CASSPPGGGPYTGELFF. This chain connects TRBV18 to TRBJ2-2; weak D call: TRBD2 (7 bases). The CDR3 goes on 3 residues after the read ends, and that part is filled in from the germline J gene. Germline CDR1 is KGHSH and CDR2 is LQKENI. The CDR3 is made up of 17 amino acids. Trimming left V 3 bases short and J 3 bases short, with 17 bases between.

Comments on this clone: From the germline J gene comes the end of the CDR3, since the read stops 3 residues before it. The chain carries TRBV7-8 and TRBJ2-7, with 8 positions matching TRBD1. The ends lost 7 bases at V and 3 bases at J; junction bases unmatched: 5. The CDR3 has 13 amino acids. Germline lookup yields CDR1 SGHVS and CDR2 FQNEAQ. Incomplete CDR3 DNA: TGTGCCAGCACCCCGGACAGGGACTACGAG. Translated, it gives CASTPDRDYE. The entire CDR3 reads CASTPDRDYEQYF.

Of note for this clone: The CDR3 end lies 3 residues beyond the end of the read and is filled in from the germline J gene. This chain links TRBV13 with TRBJ2-1, with a weak D call TRBD2 (7 bases). Trimming pared 8 bases from V and 9 bases from J, leaving 23 bases between. Germline values: CDR1 PRHDT, CDR2 FYEKMQ (reference sequence). The CDR3 length is 15 residues. CDR3 DNA (partial): TGTGCCAGCTCCTCCTGGGGGGGCGCAACCATTGAG. Its translation: CASSSWGGATIE. The full CDR3 protein reads CASSSWGGATIEQFF.